Listed below are T cell receptor beta chains from one sample, sequenced in a study of tumor-infiltrating lymphocytes in primary liver carcinoma. Each CDR3 protein gets one entry after TCRdb re-called the multiplex PCR reads with MiXCR. The sample carries tens of thousands of distinct CDR3 sequences, 71% recorded once. The source material was liver tumor tissue from sampling region 3. The receptors originated from a woman in her twenties or thirties with primary liver carcinoma and hepatitis B virus infection. Both conserved end residues are part of each CDR3. D genes are given only for firm matches. Not all rows give a size; the values are once, few, many and, for expanded clones, a class.

NA	TRBV10-3	TRBJ1-1	15	once	TGTGCCATCAGTACCGGGACAACACTGAACATTGAAGCTTTCTTT	CAISTGTTLNIEAFF
NA	TRBV4-3	TRBJ2-1	16	NA	TGCGCCAGCAGCCAAGATGCGGGAAGCTTCTACAATGAGCAGTCCTTT	CASSQDAGSFYNEQSF
TRBD2	TRBV11-2	TRBJ2-7	16	NA	TGTGTCAGCAGCTTAGTGGTGGTACTAGCGGGGGGAGAGCAGTACTTC	CVSSLVVVLAGGEQYF
TRBD2	TRBV7-9	TRBJ2-2	19	NA	TGTGTCAGCAGCCAACTGACCAAACTAGCGGAGGTGAACACCGGGGAGCTGTTTTTT	CVSSQLTKLAEVNTGELFF
NA	TRBV7-8	TRBJ2-1	16	many	TGTGCCAGCAGCCCCGGGAGACTATCCTTTTACAATGAGCAGTTCTTC	CASSPGRLSFYNEQFF
TRBD2	TRBV29-1	TRBJ2-3	13	NA	TGCAATGCATTAACACGGGAGGCAGATACGCAGTATTTT	CNALTREADTQYF
NA	TRBV9	TRBJ2-6	17	NA	TGTGCCAGCAGCCTCTTCAAGGGGGGTAACGGGGCCAACGTCCTGACTTTC	CASSLFKGGNGANVLTF
TRBD2	TRBV5-6	TRBJ2-1	16	many	TGTGTCAGCAGCCCGCGAAGCGGGAGCTCCTACAATGAGCAGTTCTTC	CVSSPRSGSSYNEQFF
TRBD1	TRBV28	TRBJ1-5	15	NA	TGTGCCAACCACCTCCCGACAGGGGGGAATCTGCCCCAGCATTTT	CANHLPTGGNLPQHF
TRBD2	TRBV14	TRBJ2-5	14	many	TGTGCCAGCAGCCAAGGGAGCGGGGCAGGGACCCAGTACTTC	CASSQGSGAGTQYF
TRBD2	TRBV4-3	TRBJ2-2	19	NA	TGCGCCAACAGTGTACTAGCGGGAGGGCCCCGTTCGAACACCGGGGAGCTGTTATTT	CANSVLAGGPRSNTGELLF
TRBD1	TRBV28	TRBJ1-1	13	NA	TGTGCTAGCAGCCTACTTAGGGGGACAGAAGCTGTCTTT	CASSLLRGTEAVF
NA	TRBV29-1	TRBJ1-6	13	NA	TGCAGCGTTGCGTGGCACCCCAATTCACCCCTCCACTTT	CSVAWHPNSPLHF
TRBD2	TRBV11-2	TRBJ2-7	16	many	TGTGCCAGCAGCCAACATTCGGGGACTAGCAACTACGAGCAGTACTTC	CASSQHSGTSNYEQYF
NA	TRBV4-2	TRBJ1-4	16	medium-sized	TGTGCCAGCAGCCAAGAATCGATAGGCCAGAATGAAAAACTGTTTTTT	CASSQESIGQNEKLFF
NA	TRBV28	TRBJ2-7	12	many	TGTGCCAGCCGCCCTTTCGGGAGCGAGCAGTACTTC	CASRPFGSEQYF